These 11 T cell receptor beta chains share one sample of origin, sequenced in a study of identical twins (dated by TCRdb to the mid-2010s). The method behind the library was 5' RACE. Instrument used: Illumina HiSeq 2000. TCRdb cleaned the public reads at Q25 with fastp, built clones with MiXCR and kept in-frame beta chains. Rows with one shared CDR3 protein collapse into an entry with the most common genes and DNA. The sample yields around 510,000 distinct CDR3 sequences; about 13% were counted once. Approximately 1% of the sample lies in the top ten. The data were also submitted as part of a second study, on yellow fever vaccine responses in identical twins.

Material: CD4+ T cells sorted from blood. These receptors were collected from a young woman in good health.

This clonotype has a handful of counts. J is TRBJ2-5 and V is TRBV6-5; 7 bases line up with TRBD2. CDR3 length equals 18 residues. CDR1 and CDR2 (germline): MNHEY, SVGAGI. J lost 4 bases, V lost 0 bases, and 14 bases had no gene match. CDR3 loop: CASSYSRFGVGGGETQYF. CDR3 DNA sequence: TGTGCCAGCAGTTACTCGAGGTTTGGGGTTGGGGGGGGAGAGACCCAGTACTTC.

This clonotype turned up a few times. The chain employs TRBV5-1 and TRBJ2-1, with 9 nucleotides matching TRBD2. The germline CDR1 and CDR2 sequences are SGHRS and YFSETQ. CDR3 length: 15 amino acids. J gave up 5 bases and V 0 bases, and 3 bases lay outside the gene matches. The DNA for the CDR3 is TGCGCCAGCAGCTTGGTTAGCGGGGGCGACAATGAGCAGTTCTTC. It codes for CASSLVSGGDNEQFF.

V is TRBV5-1 and J is TRBJ2-6; no reliable D call. CDR1 is SGHRS, CDR2 YFSETQ, per germline. Trimming removed 2 bases from V and 0 bases from J, with 6 bases in between. The CDR3 extends over 15 amino acids. The CDR3 is CASSFQTSGANVLTF. In nucleotides, the CDR3 is TGCGCCAGCAGCTTCCAGACCTCTGGGGCCAACGTCCTGACTTTC.

This clonotype occurred a few times. The chain employs TRBV24-1 and TRBJ1-5, with 8 bases aligning to TRBD1. Germline lookup yields CDR1 KGHDR and CDR2 SFDVKD. CDR3 length equals 15 residues. V was clipped by 3 bases and J by 5 bases; unmatched bases: 5. CDR3 protein: CATSDEGTGYQPQHF. The CDR3 bases are TGTGCCACCAGTGATGAAGGGACAGGTTATCAGCCCCAGCATTTT.

This clonotype showed up many times. The chain recombines TRBV4-1 with TRBJ1-4, with 8 bases that match TRBD1. Looked up from germline, CDR1 is MGHRA and CDR2 is YSYEKL. This CDR3 has 15 amino acids. V lost 1 base to trimming and J lost 8 bases; unmatched junction nucleotides: 6. The CDR3 region has the DNA TGCGCCAGCAGCCAAGGTCAGACAGGGGACGAAAAACTGTTTTTT. It is translated as CASSQGQTGDEKLFF.

The J gene is TRBJ1-1, the V gene TRBV20-1; 11 nucleotides agree with TRBD1. This CDR3 spans 18 amino acids. J lost 5 bases, V lost 3 bases, and 17 bases had no gene match. Germline-derived CDR1 and CDR2 are DFQATT and SNEGSKA (reference sequence). The CDR3 spells CSASRALRDRGAWTEAFF. DNA of the CDR3: TGCAGTGCTAGCCGTGCCTTGCGGGACAGGGGGGCTTGGACTGAAGCTTTCTTT.

The chain employs TRBV5-1 and TRBJ1-6; 7 bases fit TRBD1. The length of the CDR3 is 15 residues. Germline loops: CDR1 SGHRS, CDR2 YFSETQ. The V and J ends lost 4 bases and 7 bases, in that order; junction bases with no gene match: 8. CDR3 sequence (DNA): TGCGCCAGCAGCACTGGGACAGTATTGAATTCACCCCTCCACTTT. Its translation is CASSTGTVLNSPLHF. The full variable domain, with the rest looked up from reference TRBV5-1 and TRBJ1-6, is KAGVTQTPRYLIKTRGQQVTLSCSPISGHRSVSWYQQTPGQGLQFLFEYFSETQRNKGNFPGRFSGRQFSNSRSEMNVSTLELGDSALYLCASSTGTVLNSPLHFGNGTRLTVT.

The chain couples TRBV5-1 to TRBJ2-5, with D perhaps TRBD2 (7 bases). The CDR3 totals 15 residues. The V end lost 0 bases, the J end lost 5 bases, and 14 bases lay between the germline ends. Germline V CDR1 and CDR2: SGHRS, YFSETQ. The CDR3 sequence: CASSLEGGRRETQYF. The CDR3 bases are TGCGCCAGCAGCTTGGAGGGGGGGCGTCGGGAGACCCAGTACTTC.

This clonotype was observed at least ten times. DNA of the CDR3: TGCGCCAGCAGCCTAAACGGAGCTAGCGGGCTCATCGGTACAGATACGCAGTATTTT. Amino acids: CASSLNGASGLIGTDTQYF. The chain is built from TRBV4-3 and TRBJ2-3, with TRBD2 matching 8 bases. Germline loops: CDR1 LGHNA, CDR2 YSLEER. V lost 4 bases to trimming and J lost 3 bases; unmatched junction nucleotides: 18. The CDR3 has 19 amino acids.

The rearrangement links TRBV27 to TRBJ2-5; D possibly corresponds to TRBD2 (5 bases). Deletions cut 5 bases from V and 4 bases from J, with 14 bases between. This CDR3 comprises 14 residues. The germline gives CDR1 MNHEY, CDR2 SMNVEV (reference sequence). The CDR3, as DNA: TGTGCCAGCAGTCGAGCGGCCCTGGGAGAGACCCAGTACTTC. Its translation: CASSRAALGETQYF.

This clonotype was observed a few times. CDR3 in amino acids: CASSHSLPGQGRDTQYF. DNA of the CDR3: TGCGCCAGCAGCCACTCACTCCCGGGACAGGGGAGGGATACGCAGTATTTT. The V and J genes are TRBV4-3 and TRBJ2-3; 10 bases match TRBD1. After removal of 3 bases from V and 6 bases from J, the junction contained 12 bases not matched to a gene. The CDR3 contains 17 residues. Germline-derived CDR1 and CDR2 are LGHNA and YSLEER.